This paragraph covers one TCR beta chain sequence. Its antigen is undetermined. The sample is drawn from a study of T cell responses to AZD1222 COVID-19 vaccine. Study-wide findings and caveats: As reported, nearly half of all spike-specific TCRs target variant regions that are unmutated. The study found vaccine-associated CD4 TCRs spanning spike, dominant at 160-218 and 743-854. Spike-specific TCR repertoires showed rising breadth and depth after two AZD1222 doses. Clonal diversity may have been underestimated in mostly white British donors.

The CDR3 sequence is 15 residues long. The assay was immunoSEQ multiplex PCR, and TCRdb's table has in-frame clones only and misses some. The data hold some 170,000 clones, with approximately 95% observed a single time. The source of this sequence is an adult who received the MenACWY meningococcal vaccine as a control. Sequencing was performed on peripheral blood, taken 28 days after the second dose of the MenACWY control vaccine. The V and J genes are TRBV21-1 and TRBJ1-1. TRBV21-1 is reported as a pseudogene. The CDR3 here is CASSKEFPGNTEAFF. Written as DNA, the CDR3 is TGTGCCAGCAGCAAAGAATTCCCGGGGAACACTGAAGCTTTCTTT.